Shown below are 12 T cell receptor beta chains from a single sample sequenced in a study of cytomegalovirus exposure and HLA in healthy donors. Vbeta (60) and Jbeta (13) primers were used in the PCR. Assay used: immunoSEQ multiplex PCR; TCRdb lists only in-frame clones, some missing. The sample shows around 100,000 clones, 70% to 90% of them seen only once. The sequenced sample consisted of PBMCs. These receptors were taken from a woman younger than 35 in good health and CMV-seropositive.

J is TRBJ2-3 and V is TRBV7-9; D perhaps matches TRBD2 (5 bases). Germline CDR1 reads SEHNR; CDR2 reads FQNEAQ (reference sequence). V lost 3 bases and J 6 bases, leaving 16 bases between the germline ends. The CDR3 has 15 residues. In nucleotides, the CDR3 is TGTGCCAGCAGCTTGAGTAGCGCGGGCGGGGATACGCAGTATTTT. Translating gives CASSLSSAGGDTQYF.

The V call is TRBV27, the J call TRBJ1-2, with D perhaps TRBD1 (5 bases). The germline V gene encodes CDR1 MNHEY and CDR2 SMNVEV (reference sequence). CDR3 length: 15 amino acids. V shed 3 bases and J shed 4 bases, with 15 bases lying between them. The chain's CDR3 is CASSFGIDSFYGYTF. The CDR3 DNA sequence: TGTGCCAGCAGTTTTGGCATCGACAGTTTCTATGGCTACACCTTC.

This chain uses TRBV5-1 with TRBJ2-6, with D perhaps matching TRBD2 (5 bases). Germline loops: CDR1 SGHRS, CDR2 YFSETQ. The V and J ends lost 4 bases and 1 base respectively, with 6 bases between them. The CDR3 is made up of 14 amino acids. The CDR3, as DNA: TGCGCCAGCAGCAGGAGGTCTGGGGCCAACGTCCTGACTTTC. As protein: CASSRRSGANVLTF.

The chain recombines TRBV27 with TRBJ1-6, with TRBD1 identical over 8 bases. Germline values: CDR1 MNHEY, CDR2 SMNVEV (reference sequence). The CDR3 sequence is 12 residues long. Unmatched junction bases numbered 0, after V lost 6 bases and J lost 8 bases. CDR3 coding DNA: TGTGCCAGCAGGGACAGGGATTCACCCCTCCACTTT. It yields the protein CASRDRDSPLHF.

This chain links TRBV5-1 with TRBJ2-7; TRBD2 might be the D (6 bases). Germline V CDR1 and CDR2: SGHRS, YFSETQ. The CDR3 runs 15 residues. Trimming removed 0 bases from V and 3 bases from J, with 13 bases in between. The CDR3 sequence is CASSLELGGSYEQYF. The CDR3 coding sequence is TGCGCCAGCAGCTTGGAGTTAGGAGGGAGCTACGAGCAGTACTTC.

V and J are TRBV4-1 and TRBJ2-1, with a possible D match to TRBD2 (5 bases). The ends were cut back, 0 bases at V and 5 bases at J, with 32 bases in the middle. The CDR3 has 22 residues. Germline V gives CDR1 MGHRA, CDR2 YSYEKL. The CDR3 protein is CASSQDLGGLDYPRWRNNEQFF. CDR3 sequence (DNA): TGCGCCAGCAGCCAAGATTTAGGAGGTCTTGACTACCCGCGATGGAGGAACAATGAGCAGTTCTTC.

The chain uses TRBV6-4 and TRBJ1-2, with 10 bases matching TRBD1. The ends lost 4 bases at V and 5 bases at J; junction bases unmatched: 4. This CDR3 region has 14 residues. Germline V gene data show CDR1 as MRHNA and CDR2 as SNTAGT. CDR3 region: CASSAGTGEYGYTF. The CDR3 DNA is TGTGCCAGCAGTGCCGGGACAGGGGAATATGGCTACACCTTC.

The V gene is TRBV15, the J gene TRBJ2-7, with a tentative D call TRBD2 (5 bases). Germline V CDR1 and CDR2: LNHNV, YYDKDF (reference sequence). V was clipped by 0 bases and J by 2 bases, with 11 bases between them. The CDR3 sequence is 15 residues long. CDR3 residues: CATSREDGIPYEQYF. CDR3 coding DNA: TGTGCCACCAGCAGAGAAGACGGGATCCCCTACGAGCAGTACTTC.

This sequence joins TRBV5-4 and TRBJ2-3; 7 nucleotides align to TRBD1. CDR1 and CDR2 (germline): SGHNT, YYREEE (reference sequence). V lost 4 bases to trimming and J lost 0 bases; unmatched junction nucleotides: 14. This CDR3 has 18 amino acids. The CDR3 coding sequence is TGTGCCAGCAGCGACCGGAACCGACAGGGAACTAGCACAGATACGCAGTATTTT. Encoded protein: CASSDRNRQGTSTDTQYF.

Comment on this clone: The sample holds other DNA sequences that translate to the same CDR3. The rearrangement links TRBV30 to TRBJ1-2, with D possibly being TRBD1 (6 bases). The CDR3 sequence is 13 residues long. Trimming removed 1 base at V and 7 bases at J, with 13 bases between. Germline loops: CDR1 GTSNPN, CDR2 SVGIG (reference sequence). The CDR3 sequence is CAWSAQGSSGYTF. The DNA of the CDR3 is TGTGCCTGGAGTGCACAGGGAAGCAGTGGCTACACCTTC. Combining the CDR3 with reference TRBV30 and TRBJ1-2 gives the whole variable domain SQTIHQWPATLVQPVGSPLSLECTVEGTSNPNLYWYRQAAGRGLQLLFYSVGIGQISSEVPQNLSASRPQDRQFILSSKKLLLSDSGFYLCAWSAQGSSGYTFGSGTRLTVV.

This chain uses TRBV28 with TRBJ2-2; D is undetermined. CDR1 MDHEN and CDR2 SYDVKM come from the germline V gene. The CDR3 is 13 amino acids. The V end lost 2 bases, the J end lost 7 bases, and 8 bases lay between the germline ends. CDR3 sequence (DNA): TGTGCCAGCAGTTTAAGAGGTTTCGGGGAGCTGTTTTTT. Translation gives CASSLRGFGELFF.

The V gene is TRBV18, the J gene TRBJ2-7; TRBD1 is a possible D gene (6 bases). CDR3 size: 13 residues. Trimming took 9 bases from V and 3 from J, leaving 15 bases between them. Per germline, CDR1 KGHSH and CDR2 LQKENI. The CDR3 reads CASTPGHHYEQYF. CDR3 sequence (DNA): TGTGCCAGTACCCCGGGACACCACTACGAGCAGTACTTC. Full variable domain (missing parts from reference TRBV18 and TRBJ2-7): NAGVMQNPRHLVRRRGQEARLRCSPMKGHSHVYWYRQLPEEGLKFMVYLQKENIIDESGMPKERFSAEFPKEGPSILRIQQVVRGDSAAYFCASTPGHHYEQYFGPGTRLTVT.